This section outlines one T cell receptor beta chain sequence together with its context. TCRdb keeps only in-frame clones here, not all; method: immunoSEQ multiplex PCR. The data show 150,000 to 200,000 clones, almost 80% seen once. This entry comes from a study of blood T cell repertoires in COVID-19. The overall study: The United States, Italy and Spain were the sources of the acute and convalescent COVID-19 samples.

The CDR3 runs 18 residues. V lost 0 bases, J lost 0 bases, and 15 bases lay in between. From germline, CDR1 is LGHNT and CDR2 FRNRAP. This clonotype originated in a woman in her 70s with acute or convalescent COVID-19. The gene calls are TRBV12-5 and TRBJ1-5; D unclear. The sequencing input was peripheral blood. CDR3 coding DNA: TGTGCTAGTGGTTTGGTAGTCCGACGGGGAAATAGCAATCAGCCCCAGCATTTT. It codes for CASGLVVRRGNSNQPQHF.